This T cell receptor beta chain was retrieved from a study of T cells in Graves' hyperthyroidism and ophthalmopathy. Across the study: Upon initial diagnosis and before any treatment, peripheral blood was collected.

The CDR3 regions of TCR beta were amplified from RNA transcripts. Researchers ran a first-round RT-PCR on the TCR CDR3 using the HTBI primer set. A single record per CDR3 protein comes from TCRdb applying MiXCR to the multiplex PCR reads. The sample carries about 150,000 distinct CDR3 sequences, more than 20% recorded once. Fresh 10 ml peripheral blood yielded PBMCs. After removal of 6 bases from V and 7 bases from J, the junction contained 18 bases not matched to a gene. The CDR3 sequence is 18 residues long. Germline lookup yields CDR1 MNHNS and CDR2 SASEGT. The study, taken as a whole, reports: Blood also carried most thyroid clonotypes expanded above 0.001.

This clonotype turned up a few times. The antigen is not known. The chain combines TRBV6-1 with TRBJ2-4, with 10 nucleotides matching TRBD1. The clonotype was recovered from a woman in her forties or fifties with Graves' hyperthyroidism that later progressed to Graves' ophthalmopathy. What was sequenced was blood. The CDR3 protein is CASRNSGQGLGGSNIQYF. Written as DNA, the CDR3 is TGTGCCAGCAGGAACTCGGGACAGGGGTTAGGAGGAAGCAACATTCAGTACTTC.